Presented here are 21 T cell receptor beta chains from one specimen sequenced in a study of massively parallel sequencing of T cell beta chains (dated by TCRdb to the late 2000s). Library preparation used 5' RACE. TCRdb lists the instrument as Illumina Genome Analyzer II. In-frame beta chains were kept once TCRdb had trimmed the public reads at Q25 with fastp and called clones with MiXCR. Each entry merges the rows of one CDR3 protein and shows their most common DNA and genes. This sample is represented by some 4,000 distinct CDR3 sequences; roughly 35% of them were singletons. The ten largest clones represent 2.5% to 3.5% of the sample. Sequenced sample: commercial RNA from peripheral blood pooled from many donors. The receptors originated from a pool of human donors in good health; the sample was commercial RNA pooled from many donors.

This clonotype was detected only a few times. The gene calls are TRBV6-2 or TRBV6-3 and TRBJ2-1, with TRBD2 as a possible D gene (6 bases). Trimming removed 6 bases at V and 5 bases at J, with 14 bases between. CDR1 and CDR2 (germline): MNHEY, SVGEGT. The CDR3 has 14 amino acids. The DNA of the CDR3 is TGTGCCAGCAGGTCCGGGACTCTAAACAATGAGCAGTTCTTC. Translating gives CASRSGTLNNEQFF.

In this sample, this clonotype turned up a few times. The gene calls are TRBV11-1 and TRBJ2-1; D is undetermined. This CDR3 region has 14 residues. Germline CDR1 reads SGHAT; CDR2 reads FQDESV (reference sequence). The V gene lost 0 bases and the J gene lost 2 bases, with 5 bases spanning the gap. The CDR3 DNA reads as TGTGCCAGCAGCTTAGCCTCCGCCTACAATGAGCAGTTCTTC. Amino acid sequence: CASSLASAYNEQFF.

V is TRBV4-1 and J is TRBJ1-1; D unclear. CDR3 size: 14 residues. Trimming removed 3 bases at V and 1 base at J, with 9 bases between. Germline loops: CDR1 MGHRA, CDR2 YSYEKL. For the CDR3, the DNA is TGCGCCAGCAGCCACCTGACCGAGAACACTGAAGCTTTCTTT. It codes for CASSHLTENTEAFF.

About this clonotype itself: One end of the junction varies from germline; a read error may be responsible. The V call is TRBV6-4, the J call TRBJ2-1; unclear D gene. Germline assignment: CDR1 MRHNA and CDR2 SNTAGT. The CDR3 is 12 residues long. Here the CDR3 reads CASSDFSTERFF. In DNA form, the CDR3 reads TGTGCCAGCAGTGACTTTAGCACTGAGCGGTTCTTC.

In its sample, this clonotype ranks as large (0.1 to 1%). The rearrangement uses TRBV6-2 or TRBV6-3 and TRBJ2-5; no firm D call. This CDR3 has 14 amino acids. The germline V gene has CDR1 MNHEY and CDR2 SVGEGT. V dropped 2 bases and J dropped 0 bases, with 7 bases sitting between them. CDR3 sequence (DNA): TGTGCCAGCAGTTACGGGCAGAACCAAGAGACCCAGTACTTC. This sequence encodes CASSYGQNQETQYF.

The chain uses TRBV5-2 and TRBJ1-1. TRBV5-2 is a pseudogene. The CDR3 is made up of 16 amino acids. The CDR3 DNA is TGTGCCAGCAACTTGGGGGTTACAGACCAGAACACTGAAGCTTTCTTT. It encodes CASNLGVTDQNTEAFF.

This clonotype was picked up a small number of times. The rearrangement links TRBV30 to TRBJ1-6; possibly TRBD1 for D (5 bases). V lost 0 bases to trimming and J lost 10 bases, with 10 bases between them. CDR1 is GTSNPN, CDR2 SVGIG, per germline (reference sequence). The CDR3 length is 13 residues. The CDR3 protein is CAWSVSGDSPLHF. The CDR3 nucleotides are TGTGCCTGGAGTGTATCCGGGGACTCACCCCTCCACTTT. Based on the CDR3 plus reference TRBV30 and TRBJ1-6, the full variable domain is SQTIHQWPATLVQPVGSPLSLECTVEGTSNPNLYWYRQAAGRGLQLLFYSVGIGQISSEVPQNLSASRPQDRQFILSSKKLLLSDSGFYLCAWSVSGDSPLHFGNGTRLTVT.

There are a few counts of this clonotype. This rearrangement joins TRBV12-3 or TRBV12-4 to TRBJ2-3; no reliable D call. Trimming left V 3 bases short and J 5 bases short, with 6 bases between. This CDR3 has 12 amino acids. The CDR3: CASSFLEDTQYF. DNA for the CDR3: TGTGCCAGCAGTTTTTTGGAAGATACGCAGTATTTT.

The V call is TRBV20-1, the J call TRBJ2-7; the match to TRBD1 covers 8 bases. V shed 4 bases, J shed 5 bases, and the junction held 10 bases outside the gene matches. Germline-derived CDR1 and CDR2 are DFQATT and SNEGSKA (reference sequence). The CDR3 contains 14 residues. CDR3 region: CSAKLPRGRDEQYF. As DNA, the CDR3 is TGCAGTGCTAAACTACCCAGGGGGCGAGACGAGCAGTACTTC.

This clonotype is large (0.1 to 1%). The chain has TRBV6-9 and TRBJ1-5; D call uncertain. CDR3 length equals 11 residues. Germline CDR1 reads MNHGY; CDR2 reads SVAAGI. Trimming left V 10 bases short and J 5 bases short, with 9 bases between. The CDR3 protein is CAIARDQPQHF. CDR3 coding DNA: TGTGCCATAGCCCGGGATCAGCCCCAGCATTTT.

Within the sample, this clonotype is large. V usage is TRBV20-1 and J usage is TRBJ1-1; no reliable D call. Looked up from germline, CDR1 is DFQATT and CDR2 is SNEGSKA (reference sequence). Trimming took off 2 bases at V and 3 bases at J, with 7 bases between the two ends. CDR3 length: 12 amino acids. The CDR3 sequence: CSARRWDTEAFF. CDR3 coding DNA: TGCAGTGCTAGAAGGTGGGACACTGAAGCTTTCTTT.

By frequency in the sample, this clonotype is medium-sized. The genes are TRBV20-1 and TRBJ1-4; 7 bases line up with TRBD1. CDR1 and CDR2 from the germline V gene are DFQATT and SNEGSKA (reference sequence). V shed 0 bases and J 8 bases; nucleotides not matched to a gene: 6. The length of the CDR3 is 14 residues. The chain's CDR3 is CSARDLDRPEKLFF. In DNA form, the CDR3 reads TGCAGTGCTAGAGATTTGGACAGGCCCGAAAAACTGTTTTTT.

The V call is TRBV6-9, the J call TRBJ2-2; TRBD2 agrees at 7 bases. Trimming cost V 2 bases and J 6 bases; bases outside gene matches: 6. The CDR3 is made up of 15 amino acids. The germline gives CDR1 MNHGY, CDR2 SVAAGI. This chain's CDR3 is CASSYKRDSSGELFF. The CDR3 bases are TGTGCCAGCAGTTATAAGCGGGACTCCTCCGGGGAGCTGTTTTTT.

The CDR3 sequence is CSVAGEDYNEQFF. The CDR3 coding sequence is TGCAGCGTAGCGGGAGAGGACTACAATGAGCAGTTCTTC. The rearrangement links TRBV29-1 to TRBJ2-1; TRBD2 matches at 8 bases. CDR1 and CDR2 from the germline V gene are SQVTM and ANQGSEA. Trimming cost V 6 bases and J 3 bases; bases outside gene matches: 4. The length of the CDR3 is 13 residues.

DNA of the CDR3: TGTGCCAGCACCGGGGGCCGCTCCTACGAGCAGTACTTC. It specifies CASTGGRSYEQYF. The gene calls are TRBV4-2 and TRBJ2-7; perhaps D is TRBD1 or TRBD2 (6 bases each). Germline assignment: CDR1 LGHNA and CDR2 YNFKEQ. The V gene lost 7 bases and the J gene lost 0 bases, with 10 bases spanning the gap. This CDR3 region has 13 residues.

The V and J genes are TRBV25-1 and TRBJ2-5; D may be TRBD2 (6 bases). The CDR3 is 14 residues long. Germline CDR1 is MGHDK and CDR2 is SYGVNS. Trimming cost V 3 bases and J 5 bases, with 13 bases left between them. CDR3 region: CASSERGFMETQYF. The CDR3 region has the DNA TGTGCCAGCAGTGAGCGGGGTTTCATGGAGACCCAGTACTTC.

This clonotype has just a few counts. The V gene is TRBV9, the J gene TRBJ2-5; 8 bases are shared with TRBD2. Germline assignment: CDR1 SGDLS and CDR2 YYNGEE. V lost 0 bases, J lost 2 bases, and 3 bases stayed unmatched. The CDR3 consists of 15 residues. CDR3 in amino acids: CASSVGGGPQETQYF. Written as DNA, the CDR3 is TGTGCCAGCAGCGTAGGCGGGGGGCCTCAAGAGACCCAGTACTTC.

V and J are TRBV11-3 and TRBJ2-7, with a weak D call TRBD2 (6 bases). Trimming left V 2 bases short and J 9 bases short, with 8 bases between. The length of the CDR3 is 11 residues. The germline gives CDR1 SGHNT, CDR2 YENEEA. CDR3 sequence (DNA): TGTGCCAGCAGCTTATGGAGGGTGCAGTACTTC. Its protein is CASSLWRVQYF.

The rearrangement joins TRBV20-1 to TRBJ2-5, with D possibly matching TRBD2 (7 bases). Germline V lookup: CDR1 DFQATT, CDR2 SNEGSKA (reference sequence). The V end was cut by 6 bases, the J end by 1 base, with 12 bases between. The length of the CDR3 is 13 residues. The DNA for the CDR3 is TGCAGTGCCGGGGGGCAGATCCAAGAGACCCAGTACTTC. This sequence encodes CSAGGQIQETQYF.

The chain couples TRBV29-1 to TRBJ2-7; D unresolved. The CDR3 length is 12 residues. Germline V CDR1 and CDR2: SQVTM, ANQGSEA. V shed 4 bases and J shed 3 bases, with 10 bases lying between them. The CDR3 bases are TGCAGCGTTGGGTCCTACGACTACGAGCAGTACTTC. It translates to CSVGSYDYEQYF.

This sequence joins TRBV13 and TRBJ2-4; maybe TRBD1 (5 bases). Germline V lookup: CDR1 PRHDT, CDR2 FYEKMQ (reference sequence). Trimming removed 0 bases from V and 1 base from J, with 7 bases in between. The CDR3 contains 15 residues. The CDR3 protein is CASSLGGAAKNIQYF. CDR3 DNA sequence: TGTGCCAGCAGCTTAGGAGGGGCGGCCAAAAACATTCAGTACTTC.